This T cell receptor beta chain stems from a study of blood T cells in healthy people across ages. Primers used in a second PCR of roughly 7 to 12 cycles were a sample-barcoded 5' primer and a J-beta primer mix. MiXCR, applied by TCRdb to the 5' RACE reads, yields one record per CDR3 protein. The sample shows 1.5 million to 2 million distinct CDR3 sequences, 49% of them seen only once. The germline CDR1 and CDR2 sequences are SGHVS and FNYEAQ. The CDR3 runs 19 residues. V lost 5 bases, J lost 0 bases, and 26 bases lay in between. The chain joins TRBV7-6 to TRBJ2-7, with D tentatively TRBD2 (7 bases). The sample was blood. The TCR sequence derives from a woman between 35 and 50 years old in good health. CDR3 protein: CASSIGGGTIEPSSYEQYF. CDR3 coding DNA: TGTGCCAGCAGCATAGGCGGGGGCACCATTGAACCCTCCTCCTACGAGCAGTACTTC.